The text below deals with one T cell receptor (beta chain). Its antigen is not known. Profiling of TCR beta VDJ combinations and CDR3 sequences used genomic DNA as template. In TCRdb, the reads were re-called with MiXCR into one record per CDR3 protein. The sample lists around 200,000 distinct CDR3 sequences, roughly 65% occurring once. This entry comes from a study of CD8+CD57+ T cells in acquired aplastic anemia. Study-wide results and limits: CD8+ Simpson's diversity did not differ significantly between patients and controls. Common to patients and controls were roughly 30 CD8+ CDR3 sequences.

The CDR3 sequence is 13 residues long. In germline, CDR1 is SGHDT, CDR2 YYEEEE. Deletions cut 5 bases from V and 8 bases from J, with 13 bases between. Whoever was chosen for sequencing had shown CD8+CD57+ cell expansion by flow cytometry. The specimen was sorted CD4+, CD8+, or CD8+CD57+ T cells (not recorded which) from PBMCs. The TCR was taken from a human donor with aplastic anemia. The chain is built from TRBV5-6 and TRBJ1-4; D is possibly TRBD1 (5 bases). CDR3 loop: CASRSVQGEKLFF. DNA for the CDR3: TGTGCCAGCAGATCAGTTCAGGGAGAAAAACTGTTTTTT.